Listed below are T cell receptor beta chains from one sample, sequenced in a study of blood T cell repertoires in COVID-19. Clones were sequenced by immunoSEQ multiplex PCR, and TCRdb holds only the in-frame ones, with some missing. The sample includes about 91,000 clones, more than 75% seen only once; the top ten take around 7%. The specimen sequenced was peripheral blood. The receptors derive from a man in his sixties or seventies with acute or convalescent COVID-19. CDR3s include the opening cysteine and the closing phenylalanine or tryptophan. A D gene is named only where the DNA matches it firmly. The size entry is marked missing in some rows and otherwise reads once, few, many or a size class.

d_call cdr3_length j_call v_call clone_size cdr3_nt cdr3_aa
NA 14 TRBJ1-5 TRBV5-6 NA TGTGCCAGCAGCAAGACGGCCAGGAATCAGCCCCAGCATTTT CASSKTARNQPQHF
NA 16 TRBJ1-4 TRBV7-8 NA TGTGCCAGCAGCTTAGGGGCTGGGAGAGCTAATGAAAAACTGTTTTTT CASSLGAGRANEKLFF
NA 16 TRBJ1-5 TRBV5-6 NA TGTGCCAGCAGCTTGAAAGACCGCGCGGGCAATCAGCCCCAGCATTTT CASSLKDRAGNQPQHF
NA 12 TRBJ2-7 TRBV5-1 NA TGCGCCAGCAGCTTGGCCGGGGACGAGCAGTACTTC CASSLAGDEQYF
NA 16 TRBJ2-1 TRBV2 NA TGTGCCAGCGGTGGGGCCTGGGAGGTCGACTACAATGAGCAGTTCTTC CASGGAWEVDYNEQFF
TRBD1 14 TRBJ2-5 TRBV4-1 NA TGCGCCAGCAGCCAAGGGGACAGGTCGGAGACCCAGTACTTC CASSQGDRSETQYF
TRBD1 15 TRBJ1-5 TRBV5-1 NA TGCGCCAGCAGCTCGACAGGGGCAGGGGATCAGCCCCAGCATTTT CASSSTGAGDQPQHF
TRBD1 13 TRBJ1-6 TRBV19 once TGTGCCATTTCACAGGGGAAGGGTTCACCCCTCCACTTT CAISQGKGSPLHF
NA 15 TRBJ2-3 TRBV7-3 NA TGTGCCAGCAGCCCCACTGAGTACCTTTCAGATACGCAGTATTTT CASSPTEYLSDTQYF
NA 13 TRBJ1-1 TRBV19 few TGTGCCAGTAGTATCTTAGGGGCCACCGAAGCTTTCTTT CASSILGATEAFF
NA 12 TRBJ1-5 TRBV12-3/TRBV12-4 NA TGTGCCAGCAGTTTCGAGTATCAGCCCCAGCATTTT CASSFEYQPQHF
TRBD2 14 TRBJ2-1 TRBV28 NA TGTGCCAGCAGTGGAAGCGGGAGCTTTAATGAGCAGTTCTTC CASSGSGSFNEQFF
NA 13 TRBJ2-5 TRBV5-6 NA TGTGCCAGCAGCTTTCTGCGGCAAGAGACCCAGTACTTC CASSFLRQETQYF
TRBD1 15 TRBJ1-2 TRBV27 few TGTGCCAGCAGTTTAGACAGGGGACAAATCTATGGCTACACCTTC CASSLDRGQIYGYTF
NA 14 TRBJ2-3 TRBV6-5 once TGTGCCAGCAGTTCGACAAGGAACACAGATACGCAGTATTTT CASSSTRNTDTQYF
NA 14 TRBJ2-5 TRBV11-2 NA TGTGCCAGCAGCTTAGGAGGGTTCGGGGAGACCCAGTACTTC CASSLGGFGETQYF
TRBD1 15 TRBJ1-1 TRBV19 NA TGTGCCAGTAGTATCCAGGGGGCGCGGAACACTGAAGCTTTCTTT CASSIQGARNTEAFF
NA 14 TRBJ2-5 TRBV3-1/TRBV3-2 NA TGTGCCAGCAGCCCCCCGGGGGGCGTGAAGACCCAGTACTTC CASSPPGGVKTQYF
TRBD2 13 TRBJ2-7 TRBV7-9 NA TGTGCCAGCAGCTTTGGGACTAACTACGAGCAGTACTTC CASSFGTNYEQYF
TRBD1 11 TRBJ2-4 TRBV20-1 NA TGCAGTGCTACCGACAGGGCCGGAGGTTACTTC CSATDRAGGYF
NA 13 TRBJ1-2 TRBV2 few TGTGCCAGCAATCCCCGTCTCGACTATGGCTACACCTTC CASNPRLDYGYTF
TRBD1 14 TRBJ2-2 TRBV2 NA TGTGCCAGTAGACAGGGTGGCGACACCGGGGAGCTGTTTTTT CASRQGGDTGELFF
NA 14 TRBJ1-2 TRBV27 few TGTGCCAGCAGTTTAAGGGGCGTTCGGAATGGCTACACCTTC CASSLRGVRNGYTF